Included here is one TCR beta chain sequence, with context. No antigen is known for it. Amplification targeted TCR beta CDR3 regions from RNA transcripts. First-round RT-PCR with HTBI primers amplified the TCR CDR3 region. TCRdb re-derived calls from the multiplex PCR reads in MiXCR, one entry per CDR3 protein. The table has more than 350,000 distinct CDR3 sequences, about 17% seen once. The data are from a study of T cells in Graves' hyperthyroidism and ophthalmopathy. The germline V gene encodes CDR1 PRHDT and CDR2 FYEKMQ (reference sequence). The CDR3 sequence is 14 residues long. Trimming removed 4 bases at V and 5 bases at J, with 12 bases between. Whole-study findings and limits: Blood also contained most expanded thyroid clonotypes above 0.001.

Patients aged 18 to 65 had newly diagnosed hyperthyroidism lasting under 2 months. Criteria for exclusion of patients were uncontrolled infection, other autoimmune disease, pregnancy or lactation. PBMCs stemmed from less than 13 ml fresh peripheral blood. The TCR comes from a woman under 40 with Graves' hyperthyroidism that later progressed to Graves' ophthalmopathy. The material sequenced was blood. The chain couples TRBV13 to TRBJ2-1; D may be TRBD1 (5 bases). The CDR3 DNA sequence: TGTGCCAGCAGCTCGCAACAGGCAAACAATGAGCAGTTCTTC. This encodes CASSSQQANNEQFF.